What follows are 27 T cell receptor beta chains derived from one specimen sequenced in a study of shared clonotypes between healthy human individuals. Sequencing used immunoSEQ multiplex PCR; TCRdb keeps in-frame clones, though not all of them. In the table there are over a million clones, approximately 76% of which are singletons. The sequenced sample was memory CD4+ T cells sorted from blood. As to subset: CD45RA-negative fraction. The receptor set was obtained from a young man in good health.

The CDR3 sequence is CAWSRDRVEAFF. The CDR3 region has the DNA TGTGCCTGGAGTAGAGACAGGGTCGAAGCTTTCTTT. The chain recombines TRBV30 with TRBJ1-1; 7 bases fit TRBD1. Trimming removed 2 bases from V and 8 bases from J; junction bases left unmatched: 5. Germline V gene data show CDR1 as GTSNPN and CDR2 as SVGIG (reference sequence). The CDR3 consists of 12 residues.

The V gene is TRBV2, the J gene TRBJ1-2; 8 nucleotides agree with TRBD1. Germline-derived CDR1 and CDR2 are SNHLY and FYNNEI. V lost 7 bases to trimming and J lost 9 bases; unmatched junction nucleotides: 7. CDR3 size: 12 residues. CDR3 nucleotide sequence: TGTGCCAGCACGGGGGACAGGTCTAGCTACACCTTC. This sequence encodes CASTGDRSSYTF.

As concerns this clone: The same CDR3 also results from other DNA sequences found in this sample. The chain has TRBV7-2 and TRBJ2-3; no firm D call. Per the germline V gene, CDR1 is SGHTA and CDR2 is FQGNSA. The CDR3 consists of 12 residues. Deletions cut 2 bases from V and 6 bases from J, with 6 bases between. The CDR3 DNA reads TGTGCCAGCAGCTTACTCGCGGATACGCAGTATTTT. Translation: CASSLLADTQYF.

V and J are TRBV15 and TRBJ1-6; D ambiguous. The V end lost 8 bases, the J end lost 10 bases, and 15 bases lay between the germline ends. The CDR3 length is 13 residues. CDR1 is LNHNV, CDR2 YYDKDF, per germline (reference sequence). The DNA for the CDR3 is TGTGCCACCGCTGAGGGAGTCGGGTCACCCCTCCACTTT. It yields the protein CATAEGVGSPLHF.

The gene calls are TRBV7-9 and TRBJ2-3; 16 nucleotides match TRBD2. The V gene end was trimmed by 6 bases and the J gene end by 7 bases; junction bases not matched to a gene: 10. Germline V CDR1 and CDR2: SEHNR, FQNEAQ (reference sequence). The CDR3 runs to 17 residues. The CDR3 region has the DNA TGTGCCAGCAGTCCCGGGACTAGCGGGGGGGCCGGAAATACGCAGTATTTT. The encoded protein is CASSPGTSGGAGNTQYF.

The sample holds one count of this clone. The genes are TRBV19 and TRBJ1-5, with 7 nucleotides matching TRBD1. Germline V gene data show CDR1 as LNHDA and CDR2 as SQIVND (reference sequence). After removal of 7 bases from V and 3 bases from J, the junction contained 9 bases not matched to a gene. The CDR3 loop spans 15 amino acids. The chain's CDR3 is CASISGGVYNQPQHF. CDR3 nucleotide sequence: TGTGCCAGTATCTCAGGGGGGGTTTACAATCAGCCCCAGCATTTT.

This chain uses TRBV13 with TRBJ2-6; TRBD1 matches 7 bases. There are 15 residues in the CDR3. CDR1 and CDR2 (germline): PRHDT, FYEKMQ (reference sequence). Germline trimming cut 5 bases from V and 2 bases from J; bases unmatched to any gene: 3. CDR3 coding DNA: TGTGCCAGCAGCCCAGGGGGAACTGGGGCCAACGTCCTGACTTTC. It encodes CASSPGGTGANVLTF. Filled out from reference TRBV13 and TRBJ2-6, the complete variable domain reads AAGVIQSPRHLIKEKRETATLKCYPIPRHDTVYWYQQGPGQDPQFLISFYEKMQSDKGSIPDRFSAQQFSDYHSELNMSSLELGDSALYFCASSPGGTGANVLTFGAGSRLTVL.

Note on this clone: A junction end diverges from the germline sequence, so it may reflect a read error. The sample holds other DNA sequences that translate to the same CDR3. DNA for the CDR3: TGCGCCAGCAGCTCGGGAGACAGAATCTATGGCTACACCTTT. Translation gives CASSSGDRIYGYTF. The chain carries TRBV5-1 and TRBJ1-2, with D tentatively TRBD1 (5 bases). This CDR3 has 14 amino acids. Germline V lookup: CDR1 SGHRS, CDR2 YFSETQ.

CDR3 residues: CSETGYQETQYF. The CDR3, as DNA: TGCAGCGAGACAGGTTACCAAGAGACCCAGTACTTC. The V and J genes are TRBV29-1 and TRBJ2-5, with D possibly TRBD1 on 6 matching bases. Germline loops: CDR1 SQVTM, CDR2 ANQGSEA. V shed 7 bases and J shed 0 bases, with 9 bases lying between them. This CDR3 contains 12 residues.

V usage is TRBV5-6 and J usage is TRBJ2-4; the D is unclear. CDR3 length: 14 residues. Trimming took 0 bases from V and 2 from J, leaving 6 bases between them. Germline loops: CDR1 SGHDT, CDR2 YYEEEE. The CDR3 DNA reads as TGTGCCAGCAGCTTGGAACAGACCAAAAACATTCAGTACTTC. Amino acids: CASSLEQTKNIQYF.

This clone was seen ten or more times. This rearrangement joins TRBV9 to TRBJ1-2, with D uncertain. CDR1 SGDLS and CDR2 YYNGEE come from the germline V gene. The length of the CDR3 is 12 residues. V lost 2 bases and J 1 base, leaving 3 bases between the germline ends. The CDR3 DNA is TGTGCCAGCAGCGTTGATAACTATGGCTACACCTTC. As protein: CASSVDNYGYTF.

As for this clone: Sequence at one end of the junction differs from germline and may be a read error. The chain uses TRBV7-8 and TRBJ2-7, with D perhaps matching TRBD2 (5 bases). Per the germline V gene, CDR1 is SGHVS and CDR2 is FQNEAQ. The CDR3 consists of 14 residues. The CDR3 spells CVSSLAFSSGEQYF. The CDR3 bases are TGTGTCAGCAGCTTAGCGTTCAGCTCGGGTGAGCAGTACTTC.

V usage is TRBV10-3 and J usage is TRBJ2-1; TRBD2 aligns across 8 bases. V was clipped by 5 bases and J by 2 bases; unmatched bases: 8. The V gene's germline CDR1 is ENHRY and CDR2 SYGVKD. CDR3 length: 16 residues. Written as DNA, the CDR3 is TGTGCCATCAGTCCTAGGACTAGCATTACCTACAATGAGCAGTTCTTC. It encodes CAISPRTSITYNEQFF.

This chain links TRBV28 with TRBJ1-6; TRBD1 is a possible D gene (6 bases). V was pared by 8 bases and J by 9 bases, with 17 bases between. CDR1 and CDR2 (germline): MDHEN, SYDVKM. The CDR3 consists of 14 residues. CDR3 sequence reads: CASVTQGNVSPLHF. The CDR3 nucleotides read TGTGCCAGCGTTACCCAGGGGAATGTTTCACCCCTCCACTTT.

There are a few counts of this clone. The same CDR3 is also encoded by other DNA sequences in this sample. The gene calls are TRBV18 and TRBJ2-5; 8 bases align to TRBD1. The length of the CDR3 is 13 residues. J gave up 5 bases and V 4 bases, and 3 bases lay outside the gene matches. Germline CDR1 and CDR2: KGHSH and LQKENI. CDR3 residues: CASSLRQGETQYF. The CDR3 DNA reads TGTGCCAGCTCACTACGACAGGGGGAGACCCAGTACTTC.

CDR3 nucleotide sequence: TGTGCCAGCAGATCAAGACGGTTACCGAATTCACCCCTCCACTTT. It yields the protein CASRSRRLPNSPLHF. The chain combines TRBV28 with TRBJ1-6; no reliable D call. Trimming removed 6 bases from V and 7 bases from J, with 16 bases in between. The CDR3 spans 15 residues. In germline, CDR1 is MDHEN, CDR2 SYDVKM.

V gene TRBV28 combines with J gene TRBJ2-1; possible D gene TRBD2, 6 bases. The CDR3 sequence is 15 residues long. The germline V gene encodes CDR1 MDHEN and CDR2 SYDVKM. V shed 4 bases and J shed 3 bases, with 13 bases lying between them. The CDR3 protein is CASSSLSGVYNEQFF. The CDR3 coding sequence is TGTGCCAGCAGTTCCCTCTCGGGAGTCTACAATGAGCAGTTCTTC.

This chain links TRBV5-1 with TRBJ1-1, with 9 bases that match TRBD1. This CDR3 has 16 amino acids. The V and J ends lost 4 bases and 1 base, in that order; junction bases with no gene match: 8. Germline loops: CDR1 SGHRS, CDR2 YFSETQ. The CDR3 region is CASSLRQGQGNTEAFF. Written as DNA, the CDR3 is TGCGCCAGCAGCCTCAGACAGGGACAGGGGAACACTGAAGCTTTCTTT.

This clone was detected only a few times. The genes are TRBV5-4 and TRBJ2-5, with TRBD2 identical over 7 bases. J lost 4 bases, V lost 3 bases, and 6 bases had no gene match. Germline V gene data show CDR1 as SGHNT and CDR2 as YYREEE (reference sequence). The CDR3 has 14 amino acids. The CDR3: CASSSLGGPETQYF. The CDR3 DNA follows: TGTGCCAGCAGCTCCTTGGGAGGGCCAGAGACCCAGTACTTC.

The V call is TRBV9, the J call TRBJ2-7, with D possibly being TRBD2 (6 bases). Germline V gives CDR1 SGDLS, CDR2 YYNGEE. With 2 bases removed from V and 3 bases from J, the gap between germline ends came to 12 bases. The CDR3 loop spans 14 amino acids. The CDR3 nucleotides read TGTGCCAGCAGCGTGTCCGGGACTGGCTACGAGCAGTACTTC. It translates to CASSVSGTGYEQYF.

This sequence joins TRBV30 and TRBJ1-1; D is undetermined. The CDR3 is 12 residues long. V lost 0 bases and J 6 bases, leaving 8 bases between the germline ends. Germline CDR1 GTSNPN, CDR2 SVGIG (reference sequence). The DNA for the CDR3 is TGTGCCTGGAGTGTAGGACGCGCTGAAGCTTTCTTT. Amino acid sequence: CAWSVGRAEAFF.

The V gene is TRBV10-3, the J gene TRBJ2-7; D is perhaps TRBD1 or TRBD2 (6 bases each). Looked up from germline, CDR1 is ENHRY and CDR2 is SYGVKD. V was cut by 5 bases and J by 5 bases, with 16 bases left in between. The CDR3 runs to 14 residues. The CDR3 region is CAISPRVGGNEQYF. The CDR3 DNA sequence: TGTGCCATCAGTCCCCGCGTAGGGGGGAACGAGCAGTACTTC.

CDR3 protein: CASSLARASGSRSGELFF. Written as DNA, the CDR3 is TGTGCCAGCAGCTTAGCTAGGGCTAGCGGGAGTCGATCCGGGGAGCTGTTTTTT. This sequence joins TRBV7-2 and TRBJ2-2, with TRBD2 identical over 10 bases. Germline V lookup: CDR1 SGHTA, CDR2 FQGNSA. V shed 0 bases, J shed 6 bases, and the junction held 10 bases outside the gene matches. The CDR3 spans 18 residues. Variable domain in full (rest from reference TRBV7-2 and TRBJ2-2): GAGVSQSPSNKVTEKGKDVELRCDPISGHTALYWYRQSLGQGLEFLIYFQGNSAPDKSGLPSDRFSAERTGGSVSTLTIQRTQQEDSAVYLCASSLARASGSRSGELFFGEGSRLTVL.

This clone was observed a handful of times. The V gene is TRBV5-4, the J gene TRBJ2-5, with D perhaps matching TRBD2 (7 bases). There are 13 residues in the CDR3. V was shortened by 2 bases and J by 5 bases, with 10 bases between the two germline ends. The V gene's germline CDR1 is SGHNT and CDR2 YYREEE (reference sequence). The CDR3 nucleotides read TGTGCCAGCAGCTTCAAGGGGGGGGAGACCCAGTACTTC. Translated, it gives CASSFKGGETQYF.

The chain uses TRBV11-2 and TRBJ2-1; the match to TRBD2 covers 7 bases. CDR3 size: 13 residues. From germline, CDR1 is SGHAT and CDR2 FQNNGV. V was pared by 0 bases and J by 15 bases, with 8 bases of the junction left unmatched. For the CDR3, the DNA is TGTGCCAGCAGCTTAGATAGAGGGGCTAGCGGGTTCTTC. It is translated as CASSLDRGASGFF.

This sequence joins TRBV18 and TRBJ1-4, with 9 bases fitting TRBD1. V lost 3 bases to trimming and J lost 15 bases; unmatched junction nucleotides: 5. This CDR3 is 12 amino acids long. CDR1 is KGHSH, CDR2 LQKENI, per germline. The CDR3, as DNA: TGTGCCAGCTCACCGGGACAGGGTGTTGTGTTTTTT. Residues: CASSPGQGVVFF. Looking up the rest from reference TRBV18 and TRBJ1-4 gives the full variable domain: NAGVMQNPRHLVRRRGQEARLRCSPMKGHSHVYWYRQLPEEGLKFMVYLQKENIIDESGMPKERFSAEFPKEGPSILRIQQVVRGDSAAYFCASSPGQGVVFFGSGTQLSVL.

The chain links TRBV7-9 to TRBJ2-7; 7 bases align to TRBD1. CDR1 SEHNR and CDR2 FQNEAQ come from the germline V gene (reference sequence). The CDR3 is 13 amino acids. V lost 4 bases to trimming and J lost 8 bases; unmatched junction nucleotides: 8. CDR3 loop: CASSSTGPTKQYF. As DNA, the CDR3 is TGTGCCAGCAGCTCGACAGGGCCAACGAAGCAGTACTTC.